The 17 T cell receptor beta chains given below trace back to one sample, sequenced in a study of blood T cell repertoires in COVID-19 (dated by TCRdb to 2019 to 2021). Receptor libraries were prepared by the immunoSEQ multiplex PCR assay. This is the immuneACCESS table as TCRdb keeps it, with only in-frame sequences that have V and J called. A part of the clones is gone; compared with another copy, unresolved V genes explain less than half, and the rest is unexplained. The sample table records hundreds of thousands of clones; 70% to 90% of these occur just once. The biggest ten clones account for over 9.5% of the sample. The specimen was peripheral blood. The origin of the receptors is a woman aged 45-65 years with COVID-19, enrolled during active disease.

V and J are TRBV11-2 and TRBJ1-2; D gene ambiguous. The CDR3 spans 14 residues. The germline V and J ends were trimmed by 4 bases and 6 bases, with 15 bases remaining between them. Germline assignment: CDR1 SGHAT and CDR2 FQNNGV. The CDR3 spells CASSSIPGLHGYTF. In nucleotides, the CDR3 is TGTGCCAGCAGCTCTATTCCAGGCCTCCATGGCTACACCTTC. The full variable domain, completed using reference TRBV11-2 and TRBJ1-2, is EAGVAQSPRYKIIEKRQSVAFWCNPISGHATLYWYQQILGQGPKLLIQFQNNGVVDDSQLPKDRFSAERLKGVDSTLKIQPAKLEDSAVYLCASSSIPGLHGYTFGSGTRLTVV.

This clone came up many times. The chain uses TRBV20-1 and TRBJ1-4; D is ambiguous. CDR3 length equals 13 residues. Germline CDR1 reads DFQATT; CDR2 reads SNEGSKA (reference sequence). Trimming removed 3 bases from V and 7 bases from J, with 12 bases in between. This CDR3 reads CSASRRRSEKLFF. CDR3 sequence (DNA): TGCAGTGCTAGTCGCAGGAGGAGTGAAAAACTGTTTTTT.

CDR3 nucleotides: TGTGCCAGCAACTTACAGGGTGGGTATGGCTACACCTTC. This translates into CASNLQGGYGYTF. V is TRBV5-4 and J is TRBJ1-2; D may be TRBD1 (6 bases). V lost 6 bases to trimming and J lost 5 bases, with 14 bases between them. The germline V gene encodes CDR1 SGHNT and CDR2 YYREEE (reference sequence). The CDR3 totals 13 residues.

In DNA form, the CDR3 reads TGTGCCAGCAGCCCGACAGGGTCCTACAATGAGCAGTTCTTC. Translating it yields CASSPTGSYNEQFF. The chain uses TRBV11-3 and TRBJ2-1; 7 bases agree with TRBD1. V was pared by 5 bases and J by 1 base, with 2 bases of the junction left unmatched. Germline CDR1 and CDR2: SGHNT and YENEEA. The CDR3 has 14 amino acids.

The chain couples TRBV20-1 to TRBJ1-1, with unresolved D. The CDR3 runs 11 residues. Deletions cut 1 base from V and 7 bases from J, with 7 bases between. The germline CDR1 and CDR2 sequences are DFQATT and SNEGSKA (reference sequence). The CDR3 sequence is CSARGGIEAFF. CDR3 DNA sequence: TGCAGTGCTAGAGGAGGGATTGAAGCTTTCTTT.

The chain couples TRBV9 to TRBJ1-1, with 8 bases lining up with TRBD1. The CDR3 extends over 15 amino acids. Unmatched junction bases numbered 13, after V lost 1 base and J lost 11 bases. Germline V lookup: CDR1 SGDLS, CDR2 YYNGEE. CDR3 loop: CASSVTTGGETGAFF. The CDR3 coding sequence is TGTGCCAGCAGCGTAACAACAGGGGGGGAGACAGGGGCTTTCTTT.

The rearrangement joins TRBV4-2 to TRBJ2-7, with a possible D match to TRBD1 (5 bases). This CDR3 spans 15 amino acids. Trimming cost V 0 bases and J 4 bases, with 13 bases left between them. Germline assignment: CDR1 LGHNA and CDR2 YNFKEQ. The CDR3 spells CASSQDPDSLYEQYF. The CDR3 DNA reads TGTGCCAGCAGCCAAGACCCCGACAGTTTGTACGAGCAGTACTTC.

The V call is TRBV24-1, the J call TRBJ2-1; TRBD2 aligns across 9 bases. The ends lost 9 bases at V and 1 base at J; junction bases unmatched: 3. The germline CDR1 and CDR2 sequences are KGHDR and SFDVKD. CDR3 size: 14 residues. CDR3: CATATSGSYNEQFF. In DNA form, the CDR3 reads TGTGCCACCGCCACTAGCGGGTCCTACAATGAGCAGTTCTTC.

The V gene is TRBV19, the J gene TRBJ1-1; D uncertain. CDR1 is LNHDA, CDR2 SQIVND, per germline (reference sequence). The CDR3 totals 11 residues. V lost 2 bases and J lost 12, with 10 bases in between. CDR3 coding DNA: TGTGCCAGTAGTATACCCAGAATGACTTTCTTT. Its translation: CASSIPRMTFF.

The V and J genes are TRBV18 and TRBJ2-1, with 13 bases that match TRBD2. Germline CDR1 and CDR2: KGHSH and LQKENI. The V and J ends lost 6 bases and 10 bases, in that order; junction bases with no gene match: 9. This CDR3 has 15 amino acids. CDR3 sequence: CASSPSGLAGEEQFF. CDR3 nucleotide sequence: TGTGCCAGCTCTCCCTCCGGACTAGCGGGGGAGGAGCAGTTCTTC.

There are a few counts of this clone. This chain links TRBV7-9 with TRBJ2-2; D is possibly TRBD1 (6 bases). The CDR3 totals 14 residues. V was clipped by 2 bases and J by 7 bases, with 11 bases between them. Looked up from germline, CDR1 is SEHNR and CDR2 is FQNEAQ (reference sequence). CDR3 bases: TGTGCCAGCAGCTTATCACAGGGAATCGGGGAGCTGTTTTTT. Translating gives CASSLSQGIGELFF.

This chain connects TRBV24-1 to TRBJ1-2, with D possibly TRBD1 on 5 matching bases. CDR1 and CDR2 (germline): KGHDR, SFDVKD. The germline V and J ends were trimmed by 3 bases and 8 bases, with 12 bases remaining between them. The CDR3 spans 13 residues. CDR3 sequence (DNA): TGTGCCACCAGTGATCCCAGGGCTCGGGGCTACACCTTC. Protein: CATSDPRARGYTF.

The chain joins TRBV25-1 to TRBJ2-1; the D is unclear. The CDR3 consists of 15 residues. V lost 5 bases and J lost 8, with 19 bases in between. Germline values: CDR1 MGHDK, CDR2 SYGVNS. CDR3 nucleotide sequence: TGTGCCAGCAGTTCCCCCGTCCTGGCCGCGGATGAGCAGTTCTTC. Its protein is CASSSPVLAADEQFF.

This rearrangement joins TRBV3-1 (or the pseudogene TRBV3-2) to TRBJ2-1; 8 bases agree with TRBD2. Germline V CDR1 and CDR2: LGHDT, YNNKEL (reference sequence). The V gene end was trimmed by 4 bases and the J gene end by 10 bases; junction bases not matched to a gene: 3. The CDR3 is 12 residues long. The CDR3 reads CASSRGGREQFF. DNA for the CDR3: TGTGCCAGCAGCCGCGGGGGGAGGGAGCAGTTCTTC.

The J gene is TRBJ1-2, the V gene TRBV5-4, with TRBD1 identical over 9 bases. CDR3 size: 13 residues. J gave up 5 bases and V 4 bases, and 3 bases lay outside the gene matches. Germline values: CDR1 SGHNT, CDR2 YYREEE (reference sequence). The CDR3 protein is CASSRDREYGYTF. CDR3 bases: TGTGCCAGCAGCCGGGACAGGGAGTATGGCTACACCTTC.

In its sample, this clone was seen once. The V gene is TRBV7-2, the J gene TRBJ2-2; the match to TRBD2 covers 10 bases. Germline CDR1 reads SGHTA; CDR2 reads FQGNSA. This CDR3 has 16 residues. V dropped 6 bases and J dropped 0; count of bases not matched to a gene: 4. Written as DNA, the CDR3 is TGTGCCAGCAGTAAGCGGGGGGGCACGAACACCGGGGAGCTGTTTTTT. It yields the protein CASSKRGGTNTGELFF.

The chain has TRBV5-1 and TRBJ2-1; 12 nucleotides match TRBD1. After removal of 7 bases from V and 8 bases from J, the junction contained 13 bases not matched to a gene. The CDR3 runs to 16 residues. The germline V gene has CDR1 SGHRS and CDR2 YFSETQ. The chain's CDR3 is CASSPRGTGGKDEQFF. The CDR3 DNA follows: TGCGCCAGCTCTCCGCGGGGGACAGGGGGCAAGGATGAGCAGTTCTTC.